The clone carrying this T cell receptor beta chain has at least ten counts. This entry comes from a study of T cells after yellow fever vaccination. TCRdb processed the 5' RACE reads anew with MiXCR; each CDR3 protein has one entry. The sample holds about 240,000 distinct CDR3 sequences, 6.9% seen once. The J segment lost 4 bases and the V segment lost 3 bases, leaving 7 bases of the junction unmatched. The length of the CDR3 is 16 residues. Germline V gives CDR1 MDHEN, CDR2 SYDVKM. The TCR comes from a man in his thirties or forties who received the YFV17D yellow fever vaccine. This sequence joins TRBV28 and TRBJ2-7, with 12 nucleotides matching TRBD1. Sequencing was performed on CD4+ T cells sorted from PBMCs, taken 15 days after the yellow fever booster vaccination. CDR3 nucleotide sequence: TGTGCCAGCAGTTTCAAGGGGACAGGGGGCGATTACGAGCAGTACTTC. Amino acid sequence: CASSFKGTGGDYEQYF.